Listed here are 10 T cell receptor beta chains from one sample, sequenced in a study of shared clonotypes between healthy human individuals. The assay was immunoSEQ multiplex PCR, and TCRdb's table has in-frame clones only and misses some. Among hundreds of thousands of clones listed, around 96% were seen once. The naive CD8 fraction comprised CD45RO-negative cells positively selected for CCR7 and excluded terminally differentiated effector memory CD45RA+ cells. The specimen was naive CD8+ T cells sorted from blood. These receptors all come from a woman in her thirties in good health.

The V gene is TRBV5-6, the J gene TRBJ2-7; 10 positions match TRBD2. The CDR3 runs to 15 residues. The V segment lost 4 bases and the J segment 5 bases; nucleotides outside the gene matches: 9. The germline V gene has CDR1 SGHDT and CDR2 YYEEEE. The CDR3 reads CASSIPSGRINEQYF. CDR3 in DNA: TGTGCCAGCAGCATACCTAGCGGGAGAATCAACGAGCAGTACTTC.

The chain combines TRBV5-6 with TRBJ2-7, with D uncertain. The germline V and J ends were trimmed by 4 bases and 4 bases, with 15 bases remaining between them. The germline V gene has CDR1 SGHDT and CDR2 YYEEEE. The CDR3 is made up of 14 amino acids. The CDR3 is CASSPAGTQYEQYF. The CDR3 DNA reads TGTGCCAGCAGCCCCGCAGGCACCCAGTACGAGCAGTACTTC.

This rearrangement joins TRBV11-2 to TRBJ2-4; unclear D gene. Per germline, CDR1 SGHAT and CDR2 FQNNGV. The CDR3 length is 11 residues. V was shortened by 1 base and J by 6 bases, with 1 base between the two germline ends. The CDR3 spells CASSLGNIQYF. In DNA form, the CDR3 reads TGTGCCAGCAGCTTAGGAAACATTCAGTACTTC.

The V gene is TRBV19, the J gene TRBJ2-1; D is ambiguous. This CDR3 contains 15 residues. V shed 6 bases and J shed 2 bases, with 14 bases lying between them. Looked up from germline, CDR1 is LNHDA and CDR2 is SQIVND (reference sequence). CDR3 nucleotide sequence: TGTGCCAGTAGGGAGAACCAGCATGCCTACAATGAGCAGTTCTTC. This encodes CASRENQHAYNEQFF.

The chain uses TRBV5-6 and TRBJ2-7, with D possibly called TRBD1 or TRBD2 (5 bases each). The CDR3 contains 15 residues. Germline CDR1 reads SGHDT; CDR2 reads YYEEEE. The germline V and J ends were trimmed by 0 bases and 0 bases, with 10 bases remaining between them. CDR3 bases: TGTGCCAGCAGCTTGGGAGGGACCCTCTCCTACGAGCAGTACTTC. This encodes CASSLGGTLSYEQYF.

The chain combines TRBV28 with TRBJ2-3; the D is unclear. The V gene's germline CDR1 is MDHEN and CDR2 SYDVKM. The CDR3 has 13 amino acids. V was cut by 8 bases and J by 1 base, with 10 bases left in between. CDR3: CASGETRTDTQYF. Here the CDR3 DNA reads TGTGCCAGCGGTGAGACACGCACAGATACGCAGTATTTT. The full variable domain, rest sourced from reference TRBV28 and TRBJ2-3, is DVKVTQSSRYLVKRTGEKVFLECVQDMDHENMFWYRQDPGLGLRLIYFSYDVKMKEKGDIPEGYSVSREKKERFSLILESASTNQTSMYLCASGETRTDTQYFGPGTRLTVL.

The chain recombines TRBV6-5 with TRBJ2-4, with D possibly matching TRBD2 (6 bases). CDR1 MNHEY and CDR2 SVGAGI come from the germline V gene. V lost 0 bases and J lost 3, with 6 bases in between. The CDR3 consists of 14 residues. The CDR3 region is CASSYSGGKNIQYF. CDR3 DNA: TGTGCCAGCAGTTACTCGGGGGGCAAAAACATTCAGTACTTC.

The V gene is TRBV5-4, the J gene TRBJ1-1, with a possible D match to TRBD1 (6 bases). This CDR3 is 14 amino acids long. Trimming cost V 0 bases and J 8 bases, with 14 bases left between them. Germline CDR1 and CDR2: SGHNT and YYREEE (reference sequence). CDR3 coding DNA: TGTGCCAGCAGCTTGGACCGGGACAACCGAGAAGCTTTCTTT. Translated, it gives CASSLDRDNREAFF.

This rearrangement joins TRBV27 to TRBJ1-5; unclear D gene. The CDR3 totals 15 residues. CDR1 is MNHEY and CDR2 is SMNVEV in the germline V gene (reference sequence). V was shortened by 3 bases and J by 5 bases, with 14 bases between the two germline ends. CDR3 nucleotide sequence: TGTGCCAGCAGTTTCTACGGAGATGCTGATCAGCCCCAGCATTTT. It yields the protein CASSFYGDADQPQHF.

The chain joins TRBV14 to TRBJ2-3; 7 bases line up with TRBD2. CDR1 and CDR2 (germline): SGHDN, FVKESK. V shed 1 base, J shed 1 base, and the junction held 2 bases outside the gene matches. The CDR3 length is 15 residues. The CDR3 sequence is CASSQVLAGTDTQYF. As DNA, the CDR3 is TGTGCCAGCAGCCAAGTCCTAGCGGGCACAGATACGCAGTATTTT.